This TCR beta chain was profiled in a study of T cells in tuberculosis (dated by TCRdb to 2016 to 2018). A note on the overall study: The study combined CD1B tetramers and high-throughput TCR immunosequencing to characterize T cells specific for the mycobacterial lipid antigen glucose monomycolate (GMM). In a South African clinical cohort, IGRA-negative adolescents, IGRA-positive adolescents with latent tuberculosis and adults with active tuberculosis were compared, with more than 8 people in each group.

V trim: 0 bases; J trim: 3 bases; unmatched bases: 3. Sequences MNHEY (CDR1) and SVGAGI (CDR2) are obtained from the germline V gene. The CDR3 contains 15 residues, cysteine and phenylalanine counted. Only the CDR3 part of the read is kept: 45 bases, read in frame from the first base. TCR libraries were generated with the immunoSEQ multiplex PCR assay, using TCR-beta and/or TCR-alpha/delta assays for each sample. Amplified TCR libraries were sequenced on the Illumina high-throughput platform. Concerning the study's data processing: Clustering and dimensionality reduction relied on pairwise TCRdist distances among GMM-specific receptors from T cells that were either sorted ex vivo or expanded in vitro. Each clinical repertoire received a mean NN-distance score, defined as the average TCRdist to the nearest 10% of tetramer-positive reference sequences. GEM TCR motif frequency was calculated as the fraction of unique TCRs that matched known GEM sequences in V/J usage and CDR3 length. Linear discriminant analysis with leave-one-out cross-validation, implemented in scikit-learn, was used to classify active tuberculosis. Held by TCRdb, this immuneACCESS table contains in-frame sequences only and omits some clones. Under half of the omission traces to an unresolved V gene where checked; the cause of the rest is unknown. The D gene and trimming were derived from the DNA, and the V and J assignments and clone size from that table. The sample yields fewer than 45,000 clones; more than 90% were counted once. The top ten hold 6.5% to 9.5% of the sample.

At study entry, a tuberculin skin test and the QuantiFERON-TB GOLD In-Tube IGRA were used to screen adolescents for latent tuberculosis infection. Immunosequencing was performed on unsorted cryopreserved PBMC and covered around 91,000 T cells per clinical donor on average. Eleven high schools in the Worcester region of the Western Cape, South Africa, served as enrollment sites for adolescents aged 12 to 18 years. Roughly 10 M. tuberculosis-infected and ten uninfected adolescents were selected with matching for age and sex. PBMC from adolescents were isolated by density centrifugation from freshly drawn heparinized blood and were then cryopreserved. About this clone: Its antigen is unknown. Base-call qualities are not available, and no considerably larger clone is one nucleotide away.

Results and caveats for the whole study, not just this receptor: Active tuberculosis TCR-alpha repertoires showed smaller mean NN-distances to GMM-specific TCRs than IGRA-negative controls, suggesting clonal expansion of these TCRs. Clinical samples were chosen by availability of cryopreserved specimens, and active tuberculosis cases were adults while controls were adolescents. Smaller NN-distances were partly driven by shorter CDR3-alpha lengths in active tuberculosis patients, and statistical significance was not reached for the TCR-beta difference. An accuracy of approximately 90% (AUROC 0.85 to 0.95) was reached by a classifier using the diverse GMM-specific repertoire, compared with around 68% accuracy when GEM motif frequencies were used.

The rearranged segments are TRBV6-5 and TRBJ2-7; 9 central nucleotides agree with TRBD1. The clonotype comes from a donor between 10 and 35 years old with latent tuberculosis or without tuberculosis infection. Sequencing was carried out using PBMCs. The CDR3 region reads CASSYSGTGFYEQYF. In nucleotide form, the sequence is TGTGCCAGCAGTTACTCAGGGACAGGGTTCTACGAGCAGTACTTC.